The 21 T cell receptor beta chains below come from one sample, sequenced in a study of blood T cell repertoires in COVID-19. Sequencing used immunoSEQ multiplex PCR; TCRdb keeps in-frame clones, though not all of them. The data contain around 140,000 clones, approximately 84% of them singletons. The sequenced sample was peripheral blood. The receptor source for this set is a woman over 75 with acute or convalescent COVID-19.

The CDR3 DNA reads as TGTGCCAGCAGTCCAGGGGGTTCGAGTCAGCCCCAGCATTTT. Translation gives CASSPGGSSQPQHF. The chain recombines TRBV6-2 or TRBV6-3 with TRBJ1-5; 7 nucleotides agree with TRBD1. CDR1 and CDR2 from the germline V gene are MNHEY and SVGEGT. V gave up 5 bases and J gave up 6 bases; unmatched junction bases: 7. The CDR3 totals 14 residues.

The chain has TRBV9 and TRBJ1-2; TRBD1 might be the D (5 bases). Germline lookup yields CDR1 SGDLS and CDR2 YYNGEE. Between the trimmed V and J ends, which lost 2 bases and 4 bases, there was a span of 9 bases. This CDR3 has 13 residues. The CDR3 sequence: CASSVWGGYGYTF. In nucleotides, the CDR3 is TGTGCCAGCAGCGTCTGGGGCGGCTATGGCTACACCTTC. The variable domain in full, with the rest retrieved from reference TRBV9 and TRBJ1-2, is DSGVTQTPKHLITATGQRVTLRCSPRSGDLSVYWYQQSLDQGLQFLIQYYNGEERAKGNILERFSAQQFPDLHSELNLSSLELGDSALYFCASSVWGGYGYTFGSGTRLTVV.

V usage is TRBV10-3 and J usage is TRBJ1-2, with TRBD1 as a possible D gene (6 bases). Germline V gene data show CDR1 as ENHRY and CDR2 as SYGVKD. The CDR3 loop spans 14 amino acids. Trimming cost V 4 bases and J 7 bases, with 16 bases left between them. The CDR3 is CAISAGGAPIGYTF. The CDR3 nucleotides are TGTGCCATCAGTGCGGGGGGGGCCCCAATTGGCTACACCTTC.

This clone was seen more than once but under ten times. The genes are TRBV11-2 and TRBJ1-2; 8 bases are shared with TRBD1. The CDR3 runs to 15 residues. V was clipped by 5 bases and J by 4 bases; unmatched bases: 9. CDR1 is SGHAT and CDR2 is FQNNGV in the germline V gene. CDR3 nucleotide sequence: TGTGCCAGCAGCAGAAGAGATACAGGGGGCTATGGCTACACCTTC. The encoded protein is CASSRRDTGGYGYTF. The full variable domain, its missing parts supplied by reference TRBV11-2 and TRBJ1-2, is EAGVAQSPRYKIIEKRQSVAFWCNPISGHATLYWYQQILGQGPKLLIQFQNNGVVDDSQLPKDRFSAERLKGVDSTLKIQPAKLEDSAVYLCASSRRDTGGYGYTFGSGTRLTVV.

In its sample, this clone was seen many times. The chain recombines TRBV2 with TRBJ1-1; D gene unclear. Germline V gene sequence: CDR1 SNHLY, CDR2 FYNNEI. V was shortened by 6 bases and J by 3 bases, with 11 bases between the two germline ends. The CDR3 is 13 amino acids. CDR3 DNA sequence: TGTGCCAGCAGGTCGGGGATTTACACTGAAGCTTTCTTT. This encodes CASRSGIYTEAFF.

The chain joins TRBV7-2 to TRBJ2-7, with 11 nucleotides matching TRBD2. This CDR3 comprises 15 residues. Germline V lookup: CDR1 SGHTA, CDR2 FQGNSA. V dropped 0 bases and J dropped 6; count of bases not matched to a gene: 4. Here the CDR3 reads CASSLAGLAGAEQYF. The CDR3 nucleotides read TGTGCCAGCAGCTTAGCCGGACTAGCGGGTGCCGAGCAGTACTTC.

Turning to this clone: Other DNA sequences in the same sample also yield this CDR3. This chain uses TRBV12-3 or TRBV12-4 with TRBJ2-7; no reliable D call. This CDR3 contains 12 residues. Trimming removed 6 bases from V and 2 bases from J, with 8 bases in between. CDR3 sequence reads: CASSPSPYEQYF. The CDR3 DNA is TGTGCCAGCAGCCCAAGCCCCTACGAGCAGTACTTC.

As DNA, the CDR3 is TGCGCCAGCAGCCCCCGTGGGGGGGGTACGCAGTATTTT. It codes for CASSPRGGGTQYF. The V call is TRBV5-1, the J call TRBJ2-3; 7 bases match TRBD2. The ends lost 4 bases at V and 8 bases at J; junction bases unmatched: 7. The CDR3 is 13 amino acids. Germline V gives CDR1 SGHRS, CDR2 YFSETQ.

The rearrangement joins TRBV9 to TRBJ2-7; no definite D call. Trimming stripped 4 bases from V and 3 bases from J, with 14 bases between. Germline CDR1 and CDR2: SGDLS and YYNGEE. CDR3 size: 14 residues. CDR3 DNA sequence: TGTGCCAGCAGCTCTCAGGAATTGGGCTACGAGCAGTACTTC. Its translation: CASSSQELGYEQYF.

The chain joins TRBV6-2 or TRBV6-3 to TRBJ1-1; possibly TRBD1 for D (5 bases). Germline CDR1 and CDR2: MNHEY and SVGEGT. The CDR3 extends over 16 amino acids. V was shortened by 2 bases and J by 1 base, with 14 bases between the two germline ends. The CDR3 loop reads CASSYGSGLENTEAFF. The DNA of the CDR3 is TGTGCCAGCAGTTACGGTTCAGGGTTAGAGAACACTGAAGCTTTCTTT.

This clone has more than one count but fewer than ten. Written as DNA, the CDR3 is TGTGCCAGCAGTAAAGGGACAGTCCAAGAGACCCAGTACTTC. Its translation: CASSKGTVQETQYF. The chain uses TRBV6-6 and TRBJ2-5; the match to TRBD1 covers 7 bases. With 5 bases clipped from V and 1 base from J, the junction kept 4 bases outside the gene matches. CDR1 is MNHNY and CDR2 is SVGAGI in the germline V gene (reference sequence). CDR3 length: 14 amino acids.

The chain employs TRBV13 and TRBJ2-4; D may be TRBD2 (6 bases). This CDR3 is built from 14 residues. Germline values: CDR1 PRHDT, CDR2 FYEKMQ (reference sequence). Deletions cut 5 bases from V and 8 bases from J, with 16 bases between. The CDR3 DNA reads as TGTGCCAGCAGCACCGGGACGGGGGAGGACATTCAGTACTTC. It specifies CASSTGTGEDIQYF.

The gene calls are TRBV30 and TRBJ1-1; D ambiguous. Germline CDR1 GTSNPN, CDR2 SVGIG (reference sequence). The CDR3 extends over 14 amino acids. Trimming stripped 0 bases from V and 6 bases from J, with 14 bases between. CDR3 loop: CAWSVRGVIAEAFF. The CDR3 DNA is TGTGCCTGGAGTGTACGGGGTGTTATTGCTGAAGCTTTCTTT. Complete variable domain (other parts from reference TRBV30 and TRBJ1-1): SQTIHQWPATLVQPVGSPLSLECTVEGTSNPNLYWYRQAAGRGLQLLFYSVGIGQISSEVPQNLSASRPQDRQFILSSKKLLLSDSGFYLCAWSVRGVIAEAFFGQGTRLTVV.

This clone is a singleton in its sample. This chain uses TRBV5-1 with TRBJ1-1; no reliable D call. Trimming pared 4 bases from V and 0 bases from J, leaving 7 bases between. The CDR3 length is 13 residues. Germline lookup yields CDR1 SGHRS and CDR2 YFSETQ. CDR3: CASSTEMNTEAFF. CDR3 bases: TGCGCCAGCAGCACCGAGATGAACACTGAAGCTTTCTTT.

This clone was counted a few times. The chain carries TRBV5-6 and TRBJ1-2; unclear D gene. The CDR3 sequence is 12 residues long. Trimming shortened V by 4 bases and J by 3 bases, and 7 bases separated the two germline ends. The germline gives CDR1 SGHDT, CDR2 YYEEEE. CDR3 residues: CASSPGDYGYTF. The CDR3 coding sequence is TGTGCCAGCAGCCCCGGGGACTATGGCTACACCTTC.

The chain recombines TRBV6-6 with TRBJ2-1; 7 bases match TRBD1. This CDR3 is built from 14 residues. Germline V lookup: CDR1 MNHNY, CDR2 SVGAGI (reference sequence). Trimming at V came to 0 bases and at J to 8 bases, leaving 4 bases not matched to a gene. The CDR3 is CASSYSWDRHEQFF. DNA for the CDR3: TGTGCCAGCAGTTACTCCTGGGACAGACATGAGCAGTTCTTC.

The V call is TRBV19, the J call TRBJ1-5; unclear D gene. The ends were cut back, 7 bases at V and 0 bases at J, with 13 bases in the middle. Germline V lookup: CDR1 LNHDA, CDR2 SQIVND (reference sequence). The CDR3 has 15 amino acids. In nucleotides, the CDR3 is TGTGCCAGTACCCAAACAGAGTATAGCAATCAGCCCCAGCATTTT. Translation gives CASTQTEYSNQPQHF.

The count of this clone is one. V and J are TRBV5-1 and TRBJ2-1; 10 nucleotides align to TRBD1. V gave up 0 bases and J gave up 3 bases; unmatched junction bases: 3. Per germline, CDR1 SGHRS and CDR2 YFSETQ. The CDR3 loop spans 16 amino acids. The CDR3 DNA reads as TGCGCCAGCAGCTTGGTAGGGACAGGGGACTACAATGAGCAGTTCTTC. Translated, it gives CASSLVGTGDYNEQFF.

V and J are TRBV6-2 or TRBV6-3 and TRBJ1-2, with D tentatively TRBD1 (6 bases). Trimming pared 4 bases from V and 7 bases from J, leaving 10 bases between. This CDR3 is built from 12 residues. From germline, CDR1 is MNHEY and CDR2 SVGEGT. The CDR3 DNA reads as TGTGCCAGCAGTTCCCTCAGGGGTGGCTACACCTTC. Amino acid sequence: CASSSLRGGYTF.

The genes are TRBV2 and TRBJ1-4; a possible D gene is TRBD1 (6 bases). In germline, CDR1 is SNHLY, CDR2 FYNNEI. This CDR3 has 15 residues. V was cut by 6 bases and J by 3 bases, with 14 bases left in between. CDR3: CASRPPGHSNEKLFF. DNA of the CDR3: TGTGCCAGCAGGCCGCCGGGACATTCTAATGAAAAACTGTTTTTT.

J is TRBJ1-3 and V is TRBV30; D unclear. Germline CDR1 reads GTSNPN; CDR2 reads SVGIG (reference sequence). Trimming pared 2 bases from V and 0 bases from J, leaving 11 bases between. This CDR3 contains 15 residues. CDR3 residues: CAWSSGAVSGNTIYF. As DNA, the CDR3 is TGTGCCTGGAGTAGCGGCGCCGTCTCTGGAAACACCATATATTTT.